This TCR beta chain was identified during a study of shared clonotypes between healthy human individuals. The wider study: Donors had three CD4 naive, three CD4 memory, two CD8 naive and one CD8 memory plate apiece. General study results and limits: When compared with the clonotypes that were shared by all four sorted-subset donors, the non-shared clonotypes turned out to have lower generation probabilities. Blood alone was sampled, and tissue repertoires likely differ.

Per the authors' pipeline: ImmunoSEQ output lacked quality scores and full-length reads, limiting matched filtering. TCRdb's copy holds only in-frame clones and misses some; the assay was immunoSEQ multiplex PCR. D and trimming were read from the DNA, whereas the V and J calls and clone size are those reported in that table. Among about a million clones listed, about three quarters were seen once. With respect to this clone: The antigen remains unidentified.

The sequenced sample consisted of memory CD4+ T cells sorted from blood. Subset defined: CD45RA-negative fraction. This TCR derives from a man between 18 and 29 years old in good health.

CDR3 region: CASSFMAGAPGELFF. CDR3 nucleotides: TGTGCCAGCAGTTTCATGGCGGGAGCCCCCGGGGAGCTGTTTTTT. J is TRBJ2-2 and V is TRBV2; 7 bases are shared with TRBD2. V shed 5 bases, J shed 6 bases, and the junction held 9 bases outside the gene matches. CDR3 length: 15 residues. CDR1 and CDR2 from the germline V gene are SNHLY and FYNNEI.